This TCR beta chain was captured by sequencing in a study of cytomegalovirus exposure and HLA in healthy donors. Study-wide results and limits: In vitro confirmation showed a few CMV-associated chains to be CMV antigen specific.

The donors were in the approximately 120-subject validation cohort; that cohort was separate from the approximately 730-subject first cohort. A note on this clone: Its antigen is currently unknown.

The repertoire was sequenced with immunoSEQ multiplex PCR; TCRdb's copy has only in-frame clones and lacks some. The data contain some 44,000 clones, around nine tenths of them singletons. CDR3 length equals 19 residues. The chain joins TRBV21-1 to TRBJ2-6; the table's D call of TRBD2 was not tested on the DNA. TRBV21-1 is listed as a pseudogene. The sequenced sample consisted of PBMCs. The source of this sequence is a man younger than 35 in good health and CMV-seronegative. The CDR3 spells CASSNTSTGTSSGANVLTF. In DNA, the CDR3 is TGTGCCAGCAGCAACACGTCGACAGGGACTAGCTCTGGGGCCAACGTCCTGACTTTC.